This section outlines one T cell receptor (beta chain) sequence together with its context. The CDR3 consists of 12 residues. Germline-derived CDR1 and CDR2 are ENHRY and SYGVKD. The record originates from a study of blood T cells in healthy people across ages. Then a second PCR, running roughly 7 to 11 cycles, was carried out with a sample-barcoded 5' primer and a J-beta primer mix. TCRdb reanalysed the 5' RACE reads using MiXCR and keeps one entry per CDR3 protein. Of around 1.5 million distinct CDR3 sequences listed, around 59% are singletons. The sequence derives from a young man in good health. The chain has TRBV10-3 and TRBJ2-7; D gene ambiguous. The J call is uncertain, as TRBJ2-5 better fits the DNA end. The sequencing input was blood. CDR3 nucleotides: TGTGCCATCAGTGTAGTAGGTGAGACCCAGTACTTC. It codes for CAISVVGETQYF.